The T cell receptor (beta chain) under discussion was sequenced for a study of glioma-infiltrating T cells after dendritic cell vaccination (dated by TCRdb to about 2016). General notes on the study: The cohort included some 15 glioblastoma patients drawn from Phase I and II dendritic cell vaccination trials, of whom 9 were newly diagnosed and 6 had recurrent disease. Each patient was given three intradermal dendritic cell vaccine injections, spaced two weeks apart, in the arm below the axilla. TCR sequencing metrics, including TIL content and tumor-blood repertoire overlap, were correlated with survival after dendritic cell vaccination. Tumor-infiltrating lymphocyte content was quantified and tumor and blood repertoires were compared in dendritic cell-vaccinated glioblastoma patients by deep sequencing of TCR beta CDR3 regions. Between the early 2000s and the early 2010s, the patients were given dendritic cell vaccination pulsed with autologous tumor lysate. The vaccine consisted of monocyte-derived dendritic cells cultured about 7 days with IL-4 and GM-CSF, then pulsed overnight with autologous tumor lysate. Here is what the overall study found, with its caveats: The cohort was small and heterogeneous, only a few patients had full blood and tumor sets, and even fewer had initial-recurrent tumor pairs. No direct relationship between TCR clonality and survival was found, suggesting a diverse polyclonal response may matter. The three-group TCR overlap response model was characterized as speculative, and prospective validation of the model was stated to be required. After dendritic cell vaccination, a higher estimated pretreatment TIL content predicted longer time to progression and longer overall survival.

Trimming takes 3 bases off V and 0 bases off J; junction bases not matched to a gene: 8. Its CDR3 holds 17 amino acids, cysteine through phenylalanine. The sequence is cut down to CDR3 DNA, 51 bases in frame from base 1. Looking up the germline V gene yields CDR1 LGHNA and CDR2 YSLEER. The sample's time point label, in plain terms: after dendritic cell vaccination, including at tumor progression/relapse. Selection of patients required sufficient residual fresh-frozen tumor tissue and over two years of available survival data. None of the glioblastoma patients carried an isocitrate dehydrogenase mutation, although molecular status otherwise varied. PBMC were collected before vaccination, two weeks after the third vaccination, and at tumor progression if progression occurred. Genomic DNA was extracted with the Qiagen DNeasy Blood extraction Kit. The immunoSEQ assay amplified TCRB CDR3 regions from about 2 micrograms of genomic DNA, or from all available DNA when less than that amount was available. The multiplex PCR relied on 60 forward primers for TCR V beta segments and 13 reverse primers for J beta segments. Synthetic control templates were spiked into each sample at limiting dilution to estimate reads per starting template. Sequencing produced 87 bp reads on the Illumina HiSeq System. The study's own analysis went as follows. PCR and sequencing errors were removed by a nearest neighbor algorithm that merged closely related sequences. TCR overlap was defined as the percentage of unique tumor TCR beta sequences that were also present in the same patient's peripheral blood. This immuneACCESS table, as held by TCRdb, lists in-frame sequences with V and J called but not all clones. Of the missing ones, under half trace to an unresolved V gene in checked studies; the others have no known cause. From that table come the V and J calls and clone size; the DNA was used to work out D and trimming. This sample gives tens of thousands of clones in total; around 85% of them show up just once. Of the sample, around 8.3% falls within the top ten clones.

A remark on this clone: Its binding antigen is unknown. No per-base quality is available; no much larger clone lies one base away.

Here the sequenced sample was blood, taken after dendritic cell vaccination. The source is a human donor with glioblastoma. The chain was built from TRBV4-3 and TRBJ1-3; TRBD1 agrees with 7 junctional bases. The CDR3 in this case is CASSHHRQGSSGNTIYF. The DNA sequence is given as TGCGCCAGCAGCCACCACCGACAGGGAAGCTCTGGAAACACCATATATTTT.